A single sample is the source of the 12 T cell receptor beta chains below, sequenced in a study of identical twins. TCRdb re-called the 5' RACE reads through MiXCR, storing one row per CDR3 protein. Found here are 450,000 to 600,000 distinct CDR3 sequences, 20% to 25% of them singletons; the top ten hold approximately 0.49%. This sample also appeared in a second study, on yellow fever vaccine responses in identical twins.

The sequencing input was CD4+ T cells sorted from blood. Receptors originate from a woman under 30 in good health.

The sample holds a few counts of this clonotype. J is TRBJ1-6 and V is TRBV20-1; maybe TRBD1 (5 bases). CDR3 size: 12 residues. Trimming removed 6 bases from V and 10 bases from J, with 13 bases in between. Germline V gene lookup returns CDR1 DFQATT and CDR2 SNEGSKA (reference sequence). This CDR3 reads CSAIRGDSPLHF. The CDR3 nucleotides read TGCAGTGCGATCCGAGGGGACTCACCCCTCCACTTT.

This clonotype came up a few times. CDR3 protein: CASLKPSTDTQYF. CDR3 DNA sequence: TGCGCCAGCCTAAAACCTAGCACAGATACGCAGTATTTT. The chain links TRBV10-2 to TRBJ2-3; D gene uncertain. The CDR3 consists of 13 residues. V dropped 8 bases and J dropped 0 bases, with 9 bases sitting between them. Germline values: CDR1 WSHSY, CDR2 SAAADI.

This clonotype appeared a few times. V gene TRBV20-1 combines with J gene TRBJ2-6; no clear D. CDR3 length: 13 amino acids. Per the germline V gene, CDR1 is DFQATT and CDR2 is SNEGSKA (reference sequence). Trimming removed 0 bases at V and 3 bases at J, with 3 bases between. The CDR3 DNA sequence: TGCAGTGCTAGAGAGGTTGGGGCCAACGTCCTGACTTTC. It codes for CSAREVGANVLTF.

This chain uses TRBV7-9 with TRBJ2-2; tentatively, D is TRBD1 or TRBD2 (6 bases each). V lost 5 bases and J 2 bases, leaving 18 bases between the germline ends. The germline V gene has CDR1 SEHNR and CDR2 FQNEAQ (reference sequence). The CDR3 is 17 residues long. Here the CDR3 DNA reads TGTGCCAGCAGCCCCAGCTGGGGGGCGGCTAACACCGGGGAGCTGTTTTTT. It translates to CASSPSWGAANTGELFF.

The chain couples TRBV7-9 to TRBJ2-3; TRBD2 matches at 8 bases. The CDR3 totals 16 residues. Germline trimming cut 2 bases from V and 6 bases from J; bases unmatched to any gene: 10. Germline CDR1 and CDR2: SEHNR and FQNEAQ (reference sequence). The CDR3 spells CASSLLGSGAMDTQYF. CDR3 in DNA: TGTGCCAGCAGCTTATTGGGTAGCGGGGCGATGGATACGCAGTATTTT. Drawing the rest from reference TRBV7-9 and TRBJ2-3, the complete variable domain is DTGVSQNPRHKITKRGQNVTFRCDPISEHNRLYWYRQTLGQGPEFLTYFQNEAQLEKSRLLSDRFSAERPKGSFSTLEIQRTEQGDSAMYLCASSLLGSGAMDTQYFGPGTRLTVL.

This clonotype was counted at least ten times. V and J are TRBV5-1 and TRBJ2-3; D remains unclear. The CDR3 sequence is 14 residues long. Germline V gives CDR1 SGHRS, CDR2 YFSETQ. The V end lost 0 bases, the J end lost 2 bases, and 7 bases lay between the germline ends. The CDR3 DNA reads TGCGCCAGCAGCTTGGCCAGCGTCACAGATACGCAGTATTTT. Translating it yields CASSLASVTDTQYF. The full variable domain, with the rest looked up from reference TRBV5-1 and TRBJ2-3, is KAGVTQTPRYLIKTRGQQVTLSCSPISGHRSVSWYQQTPGQGLQFLFEYFSETQRNKGNFPGRFSGRQFSNSRSEMNVSTLELGDSALYLCASSLASVTDTQYFGPGTRLTVL.

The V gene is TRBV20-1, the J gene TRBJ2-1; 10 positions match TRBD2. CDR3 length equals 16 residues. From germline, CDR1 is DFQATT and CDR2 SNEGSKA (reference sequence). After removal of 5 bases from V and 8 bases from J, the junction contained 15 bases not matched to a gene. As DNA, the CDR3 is TGCAGTGCTGCGGAGCCTAGCGGGAGAGGAGTCGATGAGCAGTTCTTC. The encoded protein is CSAAEPSGRGVDEQFF.

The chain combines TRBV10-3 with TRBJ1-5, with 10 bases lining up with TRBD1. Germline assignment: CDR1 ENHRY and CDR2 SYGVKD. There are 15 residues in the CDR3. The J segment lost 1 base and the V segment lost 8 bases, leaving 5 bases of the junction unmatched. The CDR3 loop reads CAIGDRGQSNQPQHF. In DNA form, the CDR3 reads TGTGCCATCGGAGACAGGGGGCAAAGCAATCAGCCCCAGCATTTT.

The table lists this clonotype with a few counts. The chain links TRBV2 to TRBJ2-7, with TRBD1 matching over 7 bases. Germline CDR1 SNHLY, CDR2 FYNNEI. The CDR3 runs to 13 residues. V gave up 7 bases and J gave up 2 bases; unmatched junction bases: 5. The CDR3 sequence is CASTRDSPYEQYV. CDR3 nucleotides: TGTGCCAGCACCCGGGACAGCCCCTACGAGCAGTACGTC.

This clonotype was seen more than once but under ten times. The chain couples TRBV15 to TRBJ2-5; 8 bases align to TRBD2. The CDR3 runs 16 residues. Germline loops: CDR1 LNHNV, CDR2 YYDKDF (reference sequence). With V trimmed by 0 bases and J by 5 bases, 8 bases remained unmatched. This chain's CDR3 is CATSRDQAGVGETQYF. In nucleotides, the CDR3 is TGTGCCACCAGCAGAGACCAAGCGGGAGTCGGGGAGACCCAGTACTTC.

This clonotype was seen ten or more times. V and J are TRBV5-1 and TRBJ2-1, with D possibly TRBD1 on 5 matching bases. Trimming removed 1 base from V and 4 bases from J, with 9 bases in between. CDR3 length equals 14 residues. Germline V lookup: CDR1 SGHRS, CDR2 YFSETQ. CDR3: CASSLSQGYNEQFF. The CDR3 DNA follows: TGCGCCAGCAGCTTGTCTCAGGGTTACAATGAGCAGTTCTTC.

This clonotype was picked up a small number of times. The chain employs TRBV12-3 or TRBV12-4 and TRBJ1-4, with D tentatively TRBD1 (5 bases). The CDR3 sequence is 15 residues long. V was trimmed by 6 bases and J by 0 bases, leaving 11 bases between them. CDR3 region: CASRQGGATNEKLFF. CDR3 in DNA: TGTGCCAGCAGGCAGGGAGGCGCAACTAATGAAAAACTGTTTTTT.